This T cell receptor beta chain is from a study of T-cell reconstitution after alpha-beta-depleted transplantation in children. Notes on the study in general: T-cell numbers and diversity one year post-transplant derived largely from freshly generated T cells. Surviving recipient T cells and intrathymic progenitors accounted for some patients' high TCRbeta diversity at day 60.

Many counts were recorded for this clonotype. Antigen unknown. Germline CDR1 and CDR2: SGHRS and YFSETQ. Trimming took 3 bases from V and 1 from J, leaving 11 bases between them. The CDR3 runs to 15 residues. Molecular barcoding with unique molecular identifiers was used for the TCRbeta library. TCRdb recomputed calls from the PCR reads with MiXCR, one row per CDR3 protein. The sample holds under 9,500 distinct CDR3 sequences, more than 11% seen once. Here the sequenced sample was PBMCs, mostly from graft donor cells, taken 60 days after TCRalphabeta/CD19-depleted stem cell transplant. The origin of this receptor is a male patient younger than 18 who had a stem cell transplant for acute lymphoblastic leukemia, so the T cells may come from the graft donor. The chain links TRBV5-1 to TRBJ2-1; possibly TRBD1 or TRBD2 for D (6 bases each). The CDR3 sequence: CASSSRGQSYNEQFF. DNA for the CDR3: TGCGCCAGCAGCTCCCGGGGGCAGTCCTACAATGAGCAGTTCTTC.